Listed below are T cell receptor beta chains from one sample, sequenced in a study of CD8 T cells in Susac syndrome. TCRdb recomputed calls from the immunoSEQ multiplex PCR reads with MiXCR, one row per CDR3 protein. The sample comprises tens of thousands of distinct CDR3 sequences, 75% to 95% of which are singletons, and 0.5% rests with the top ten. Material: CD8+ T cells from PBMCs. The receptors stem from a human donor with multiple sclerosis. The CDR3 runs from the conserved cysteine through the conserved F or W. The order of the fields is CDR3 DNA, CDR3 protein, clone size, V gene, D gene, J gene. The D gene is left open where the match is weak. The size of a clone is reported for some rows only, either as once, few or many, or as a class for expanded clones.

TGTGCCAGTAGTCCGGGACTAGTTATGGGTGAGCAGTTCTTC	CASSPGLVMGEQFF	-	TRBV19	TRBD2	TRBJ2-1
TGTGCCAGCAGCCAAGTTAGCGTGGGGGACCAAGAGACCCAGTACTTC	CASSQVSVGDQETQYF	-	TRBV3-1	-	TRBJ2-5
TGTGCCAGCTCACCCGGGACAGGACGCGAGCAGTACTTC	CASSPGTGREQYF	once	TRBV11-1	TRBD1	TRBJ2-7
TGTGCCAGCAGCCATACTAGCAGAACACCGAGCACCGGGGAGCTGTTTTTT	CASSHTSRTPSTGELFF	-	TRBV11-1	-	TRBJ2-2
TGTGCCAGTAGCGGTTACTCCTACGAGCAGTACTTC	CASSGYSYEQYF	-	TRBV19	-	TRBJ2-7
TGTGCCAGCAGTACCTTTGCGGGAGGTAATTCACCCCTCCACTTT	CASSTFAGGNSPLHF	once	TRBV27	-	TRBJ1-6
TGTGCCAGCAGTTTCGGGGCGGTGGACAATGAGCAGTTCTTC	CASSFGAVDNEQFF	-	TRBV27	-	TRBJ2-1
TGCGCCAGCGACACAGGGGGCGGCTATGGCTACACCTTC	CASDTGGGYGYTF	-	TRBV5-1	TRBD1	TRBJ1-2
TGTGCCAGCAGTTCCGGGACTAGCGGATACAATGAGCAGTTCTTC	CASSSGTSGYNEQFF	-	TRBV27	TRBD2	TRBJ2-1
TGTGCCACCAGTGATTACAGGGACAGCGGGGAGCTGTTTTTT	CATSDYRDSGELFF	-	TRBV24-1	TRBD1	TRBJ2-2
TGTGCCAGCAGCCCTAGCGGGTACCCGAACAATGAGCAGTTCTTC	CASSPSGYPNNEQFF	-	TRBV7-2	TRBD2	TRBJ2-1
TGTGCCAGCAGTTTAGCCGGGACCGCATATTTT	CASSLAGTAYF	-	TRBV12-3/TRBV12-4	-	TRBJ1-3
TGTGCCAGCAGCTCCCCGGCGGGACCATGGTACAATGAGCAGTTCTTC	CASSSPAGPWYNEQFF	-	TRBV7-2	-	TRBJ2-1
TGTGCCAGCAGCTTGGGACCAGGGGGAACTGAAGCTTTCTTT	CASSLGPGGTEAFF	-	TRBV5-4	TRBD1	TRBJ1-1
TGTGCCAGCAGCTTGACAGGGGAGACGCCCCAGCATTTT	CASSLTGETPQHF	-	TRBV5-6	TRBD1	TRBJ1-5
TGTGCCAGTAGTATTTCCTTGCCTGACACTGAAGCTTTCTTT	CASSISLPDTEAFF	-	TRBV19	-	TRBJ1-1
TGCGCCAGCAGCCAAGATTACCGGACCCAGTACTTC	CASSQDYRTQYF	-	TRBV4-3	-	TRBJ2-5
TGTGCCAGCAGCTTGGGGTACTTC	CASSLGYF	once	TRBV5-6	-	TRBJ2-4
TGTGCCAGTACCTATACGGTCGGGTTACTCGACAATCAGCCCCAGCATTTT	CASTYTVGLLDNQPQHF	-	TRBV6-2/TRBV6-3	-	TRBJ1-5
TGTGCCAGCTCACCAAGCGCCCTTCGGTACTATGGCTACACCTTC	CASSPSALRYYGYTF	-	TRBV18	-	TRBJ1-2
TGTGCCAGCAGCCAAGGGGGGGCCTACTATGGCTACACCTTC	CASSQGGAYYGYTF	few	TRBV14	-	TRBJ1-2
TGCAGTGCTAGAGGTGGACCCCTCCACTTT	CSARGGPLHF	-	TRBV20-1	-	TRBJ1-6
TGTGCCAGCAGCTTAGAAGCAGGGGTAAAAGAGACCCAGTACTTC	CASSLEAGVKETQYF	-	TRBV7-3	-	TRBJ2-5
TGTGCCAGCAGCTTAGGGGCAGGGGGCGTCCACGAGCAGTACTTC	CASSLGAGGVHEQYF	-	TRBV11-3	TRBD1	TRBJ2-7
TGTGCCAGTAGTCCCCCAGCGGGAGAGACCCAGTACTTC	CASSPPAGETQYF	-	TRBV19	-	TRBJ2-5
TGCAGTGCTGATTCTAGCCCTTCCTACAATGAGCAGTTCTTC	CSADSSPSYNEQFF	-	TRBV20-1	-	TRBJ2-1
TGCAGTGAGGGGCCAGGGGCCCTTCCTAACTATGGCTACACCTTC	CSEGPGALPNYGYTF	-	TRBV20-1	-	TRBJ1-2
TGTGCCAGTACCGACAGGGCGTACCAAGAGACCCAGTACTTC	CASTDRAYQETQYF	-	TRBV6-2/TRBV6-3	TRBD1	TRBJ2-5
TGTGCCAGCAGTTACTTGAGGCCCTCGAGCTCCTACGAGCAGTACTTC	CASSYLRPSSSYEQYF	-	TRBV6-5	-	TRBJ2-7
TGTGCCAGCAGCTTAGTGACAGCTAGCACAGATACGCAGTATTTT	CASSLVTASTDTQYF	-	TRBV5-6	-	TRBJ2-3
TGTGCCAGCAGTTCGGGACAGGGAGCTGGCTACACCTTC	CASSSGQGAGYTF	once	TRBV27	TRBD1	TRBJ1-2
TGCGCCAGCAGTCCCCCCGATAATGTCTATGGCTACACCTTC	CASSPPDNVYGYTF	-	TRBV23-1	-	TRBJ1-2
TGCGCCAGCAGCTTCCAAGATACGCAGTATTTT	CASSFQDTQYF	-	TRBV5-1	-	TRBJ2-3
TGTGCCAGTAGTATTGTCGCTAGCGGAGACTACGAGCAGTACTTC	CASSIVASGDYEQYF	few	TRBV19	TRBD2	TRBJ2-7
TGTGCCAGCAGTTTCCCTAGCACAGATACGCAGTATTTT	CASSFPSTDTQYF	-	TRBV27	-	TRBJ2-3
TGTGCCAGCAGTGATTGGACAGGGGTACAAGAGACCCAGTACTTC	CASSDWTGVQETQYF	-	TRBV2	TRBD1	TRBJ2-5
TGTGCCAGCAGCCCGACCGCGACAGTCCAAGAGACCCAGTACTTC	CASSPTATVQETQYF	-	TRBV5-4	-	TRBJ2-5
TGTGCCAGCAGCTTCGGGACTAGCGGGGGCCGTGCCAAAAACATTCAGTACTTC	CASSFGTSGGRAKNIQYF	-	TRBV13	TRBD2	TRBJ2-4
TGTGCCATCACGGGGTGGGCGAACGCGAACACCGGGGAGCTGTTTTTT	CAITGWANANTGELFF	-	TRBV10-3	-	TRBJ2-2
TGTGCCACCGAGGGGGTCGACGAGCAGTACTTC	CATEGVDEQYF	-	TRBV19	-	TRBJ2-7
TGTGCCATCAGTGAGTTGCCGGGACTAGCGGGGGATGCGAACACCGGGGAGCTGTTTTTT	CAISELPGLAGDANTGELFF	-	TRBV10-3	TRBD2	TRBJ2-2
TGTGCCAGCAGCTTAGAGACAGGGGAAAATCAGCCCCAGCATTTT	CASSLETGENQPQHF	-	TRBV11-2	TRBD1	TRBJ1-5
TGTGCCTGGAGCAGAGATAGCAATCAGCCCCAGCATTTT	CAWSRDSNQPQHF	-	TRBV30	-	TRBJ1-5